This entry is about one TCR beta chain. This sequence is one base from a far larger clone and is likely a read error. The material for each subset, its genomic DNA, was split evenly across several immunoSEQ plates. TCRdb's table, derived via immunoSEQ multiplex PCR, lists solely in-frame clones and lacks some. The sample carries a few hundred thousand clones, 70% to 80% recorded once. Germline CDR1 reads SNHLY; CDR2 reads FYNNEI. The CDR3 loop spans 16 amino acids. This record comes from a study of shared clonotypes between healthy human individuals. Looking at the study overall: Serving as donors were a couple of women and three men, whose ages spanned 18 to 49.

The receptor's source is a middle-aged woman in good health. Some clones in this sample may be carry-over from other donors' samples. The chain combines TRBV2 with TRBJ2-6, with TRBD2 as a possible D gene (7 bases). The sample consisted of PBMCs. The CDR3 nucleotides read TGTGCCAGCAGTCCCTGGGGGGGCTCTGGGGCCAACGCCCTGACTTTC. It yields the protein CASSPWGGSGANALTF.